Listed here are 17 T cell receptor beta chains from one sample, sequenced in a study of blood T cell repertoires in COVID-19. TCRdb keeps only in-frame clones here, not all; method: immunoSEQ multiplex PCR. The data show approximately 190,000 clones, 84% seen once. Material for sequencing was PBMCs or T cells enriched from blood (not recorded which). The receptors stem from a woman aged 25 to 39 who had been exposed to COVID-19.

The V gene is TRBV4-3, the J gene TRBJ2-7; TRBD1 is a possible D gene (6 bases). This CDR3 comprises 14 residues. Per the germline V gene, CDR1 is LGHNA and CDR2 is YSLEER. The V gene lost 1 base and the J gene lost 2 bases, with 9 bases spanning the gap. In nucleotides, the CDR3 is TGCGCCAGCAGCCAAGTCGGGACACCCTACGAGCAGTACTTC. Encoded protein: CASSQVGTPYEQYF.

The V call is TRBV19, the J call TRBJ1-4; a weak D match, TRBD1 (6 bases). CDR1 is LNHDA and CDR2 is SQIVND in the germline V gene (reference sequence). The CDR3 totals 13 residues. With 5 bases removed from V and 7 bases from J, the gap between germline ends came to 11 bases. The CDR3 is CASSVDRTEKLFF. DNA of the CDR3: TGTGCCAGTAGTGTCGACAGGACTGAAAAACTGTTTTTT.

Worth noting for this clone: This sample includes further DNA sequences coding for the same CDR3. This chain connects TRBV5-4 to TRBJ1-4; 7 bases line up with TRBD1. With V trimmed by 4 bases and J by 0 bases, 6 bases remained unmatched. Germline-derived CDR1 and CDR2 are SGHNT and YYREEE (reference sequence). CDR3 size: 16 residues. The CDR3 loop reads CASSLTGDATNEKLFF. The CDR3 DNA follows: TGTGCCAGCAGCCTAACAGGGGATGCAACTAATGAAAAACTGTTTTTT. Based on the CDR3 plus reference TRBV5-4 and TRBJ1-4, the full variable domain is ETGVTQSPTHLIKTRGQQVTLRCSSQSGHNTVSWYQQALGQGPQFIFQYYREEENGRGNFPPRFSGLQFPNYSSELNVNALELDDSALYLCASSLTGDATNEKLFFGSGTQLSVL.

The chain carries TRBV7-9 and TRBJ2-7; D perhaps matches TRBD1 (5 bases). This CDR3 is 15 amino acids long. Trimming removed 3 bases from V and 4 bases from J, with 16 bases in between. In germline, CDR1 is SEHNR, CDR2 FQNEAQ (reference sequence). CDR3 nucleotide sequence: TGTGCCAGCAGCTTTCTAAAATTAGGGGCTTACGAGCAGTACTTC. Translating gives CASSFLKLGAYEQYF.

The rearrangement links TRBV11-2 to TRBJ2-1, with D hard to call. This CDR3 region has 18 residues. V shed 1 base and J shed 0 bases, with 16 bases lying between them. Per the germline V gene, CDR1 is SGHAT and CDR2 is FQNNGV. For the CDR3, the DNA is TGTGCCAGCAGCTTAGGGGTCATGGGCCTGAGCTCCTACAATGAGCAGTTCTTC. This gives the protein CASSLGVMGLSSYNEQFF.

J is TRBJ1-1 and V is TRBV18; 7 bases are a match to TRBD1. This CDR3 comprises 20 residues. In germline, CDR1 is KGHSH, CDR2 LQKENI. V lost 4 bases to trimming and J lost 6 bases; unmatched junction nucleotides: 26. The CDR3 spells CASSRGQPGTRGEFYAEAFF. The CDR3 DNA follows: TGTGCCAGCTCACGGGGACAGCCGGGGACCCGGGGAGAGTTTTATGCTGAAGCTTTCTTT.

The V and J genes are TRBV25-1 and TRBJ1-2; D perhaps matches TRBD1 (5 bases). Looked up from germline, CDR1 is MGHDK and CDR2 is SYGVNS. Trimming stripped 4 bases from V and 3 bases from J, with 18 bases between. The CDR3 is 16 amino acids. The CDR3 here is CASSGEVAGFDYGYTF. The CDR3, as DNA: TGTGCCAGCAGTGGAGAGGTCGCAGGGTTTGACTATGGCTACACCTTC.

The chain is built from TRBV18 and TRBJ2-7, with TRBD2 matching over 8 bases. CDR3 length equals 13 residues. Germline V gene lookup returns CDR1 KGHSH and CDR2 LQKENI. The trim removed 4 bases at V and 6 bases at J, leaving 5 bases unmatched. The CDR3 loop is CASSQGLASEQYF. CDR3 bases: TGTGCCAGCTCACAAGGACTAGCTTCCGAGCAGTACTTC.

V is TRBV5-6 and J is TRBJ1-1; no definite D call. The CDR3 sequence is 15 residues long. Deletions cut 2 bases from V and 0 bases from J, with 11 bases between. Per germline, CDR1 SGHDT and CDR2 YYEEEE. CDR3 protein: CASSLLGSMNTEAFF. CDR3 nucleotide sequence: TGTGCCAGCAGCTTATTAGGGAGCATGAACACTGAAGCTTTCTTT.

The V gene is TRBV5-1, the J gene TRBJ1-4, with 7 bases identical to TRBD1. This CDR3 has 15 residues. The V and J ends lost 3 bases and 8 bases, in that order; junction bases with no gene match: 10. Germline CDR1 SGHRS, CDR2 YFSETQ. The CDR3 DNA sequence: TGCGCCAGCAGCTGGGCGACAGGGATAGGAGAAAAACTGTTTTTT. This translates into CASSWATGIGEKLFF.

The V call is TRBV11-2, the J call TRBJ2-5; 14 bases agree with TRBD2. Germline loops: CDR1 SGHAT, CDR2 FQNNGV. There are 17 residues in the CDR3. The trim removed 3 bases at V and 1 base at J, leaving 4 bases unmatched. CDR3 sequence reads: CASSFGTSGGPQETQYF. CDR3 coding DNA: TGTGCCAGCAGCTTCGGGACTAGCGGGGGACCCCAAGAGACCCAGTACTTC.

The chain is built from TRBV11-2 and TRBJ2-3; a possible D gene is TRBD2 (6 bases). CDR3 length: 17 residues. Germline-derived CDR1 and CDR2 are SGHAT and FQNNGV. V was cut by 5 bases and J by 1 base, with 19 bases left in between. The CDR3 DNA reads TGTGCCAGCAGCGCAAACTTCGGGACTGGAGGCACAGATACGCAGTATTTT. Its protein product is CASSANFGTGGTDTQYF.

This clone is a singleton in its sample. The V gene is TRBV3-1 (or the pseudogene TRBV3-2), the J gene TRBJ2-1; 7 bases line up with TRBD2. Germline V CDR1 and CDR2: LGHDT, YNNKEL (reference sequence). This CDR3 region has 18 residues. V lost 0 bases to trimming and J lost 10 bases; unmatched junction nucleotides: 18. The chain's CDR3 is CASSQDRVWTPGGLEQFF. CDR3 DNA: TGTGCCAGCAGCCAAGATCGGGTGTGGACGCCGGGGGGATTGGAGCAGTTCTTC.

The CDR3 nucleotides read TGCGCCAGCAGCTTGGCAGAATCCAATCAGCCCCAGCATTTT. It specifies CASSLAESNQPQHF. The chain employs TRBV5-1 and TRBJ1-5, with unresolved D. The germline V gene has CDR1 SGHRS and CDR2 YFSETQ. The CDR3 consists of 14 residues. V was cut by 0 bases and J by 3 bases, with 7 bases left in between.

The genes are TRBV12-5 and TRBJ2-1; D may be TRBD1 (6 bases). With 3 bases removed from V and 10 bases from J, the gap between germline ends came to 13 bases. Germline CDR1 and CDR2: LGHNT and FRNRAP. The CDR3 is made up of 13 amino acids. This CDR3 reads CASGFSEGGEQFF. The DNA for the CDR3 is TGTGCTAGTGGTTTCAGCGAAGGGGGAGAGCAGTTCTTC.

V gene TRBV9 combines with J gene TRBJ1-5; 8 bases map to TRBD1. This CDR3 is 14 amino acids long. Trimming removed 5 bases from V and 3 bases from J; junction bases left unmatched: 4. Germline-derived CDR1 and CDR2 are SGDLS and YYNGEE. The CDR3 DNA reads as TGTGCCAGCAGTTCAGGGGGCCTCAATCAGCCCCAGCATTTT. The encoded protein is CASSSGGLNQPQHF.

V and J are TRBV9 and TRBJ2-3, with 7 bases fitting TRBD2. CDR1 is SGDLS and CDR2 is YYNGEE in the germline V gene. The CDR3 loop spans 16 amino acids. V shed 0 bases, J shed 1 base, and the junction held 5 bases outside the gene matches. Written as DNA, the CDR3 is TGTGCCAGCAGCGTAGGGACTAGTGTGGGCACAGATACGCAGTATTTT. Protein sequence: CASSVGTSVGTDTQYF.